The T cell receptor (beta chain) under discussion was sequenced for a study of T cells in Graves' hyperthyroidism and ophthalmopathy. Using RNA transcripts as the source, TCR beta CDR3 regions were amplified. Initially, a first-round RT-PCR of the TCR CDR3 employed the HTBI primer set. TCRdb reprocessed the multiplex PCR reads with MiXCR, giving one entry per CDR3 protein. The data show a few hundred thousand distinct CDR3 sequences, about 15% seen once. The CDR3 spans 14 residues. V lost 1 base to trimming and J lost 6 bases; unmatched junction nucleotides: 7. CDR1 GTSNPN and CDR2 SVGIG come from the germline V gene (reference sequence).

This chain connects TRBV30 to TRBJ1-1, with 8 nucleotides matching TRBD1. Sequenced material: blood. This TCR was recovered from a young woman with Graves' hyperthyroidism. The CDR3 nucleotides are TGTGCCTGGAGTGGGGGACAGGAGGTCTCTGAAGCTTTCTTT. As protein: CAWSGGQEVSEAFF.